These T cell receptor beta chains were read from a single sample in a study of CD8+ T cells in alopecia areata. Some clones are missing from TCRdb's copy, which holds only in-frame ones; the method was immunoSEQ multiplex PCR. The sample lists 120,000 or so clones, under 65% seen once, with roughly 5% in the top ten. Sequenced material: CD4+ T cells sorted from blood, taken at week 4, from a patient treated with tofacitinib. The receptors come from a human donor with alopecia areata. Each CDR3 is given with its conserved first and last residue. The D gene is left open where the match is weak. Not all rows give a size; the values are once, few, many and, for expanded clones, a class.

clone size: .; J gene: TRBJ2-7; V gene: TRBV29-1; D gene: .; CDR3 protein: CSVDHGQAGGRNEQYF; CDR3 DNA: TGCAGCGTTGATCACGGACAGGCCGGGGGACGCAACGAGCAGTACTTC
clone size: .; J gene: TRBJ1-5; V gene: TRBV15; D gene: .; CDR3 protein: CATSGRVRQPQHF; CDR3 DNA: TGTGCCACCAGCGGGCGGGTACGTCAGCCCCAGCATTTT
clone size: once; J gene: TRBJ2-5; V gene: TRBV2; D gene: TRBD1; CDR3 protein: CASSEGTGGETQYF; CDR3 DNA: TGTGCCAGCAGTGAAGGGACAGGGGGAGAGACCCAGTACTTC
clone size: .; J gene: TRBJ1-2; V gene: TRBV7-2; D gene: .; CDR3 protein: CASSFSSGGGYTF; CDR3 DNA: TGTGCCAGCAGCTTCTCGAGTGGGGGAGGCTACACCTTC
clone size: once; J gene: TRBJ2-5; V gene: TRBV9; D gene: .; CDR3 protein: CASSVGSGLGQETQYF; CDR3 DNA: TGTGCCAGCAGCGTAGGGTCCGGGTTGGGGCAAGAGACCCAGTACTTC
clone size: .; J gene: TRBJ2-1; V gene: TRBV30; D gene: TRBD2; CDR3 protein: CAWSGPGLAGGKDEQFF; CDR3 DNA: TGTGCCTGGAGCGGACCCGGACTAGCGGGAGGTAAAGATGAGCAGTTCTTC
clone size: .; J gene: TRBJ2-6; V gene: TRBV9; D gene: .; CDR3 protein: CASSVGRGTSSGANVLTF; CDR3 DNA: TGTGCCAGCAGCGTAGGAAGGGGGACAAGCTCTGGGGCCAACGTCCTGACTTTC
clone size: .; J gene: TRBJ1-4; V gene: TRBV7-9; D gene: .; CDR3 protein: CASSRTGIDEKLFF; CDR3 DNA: TGTGCCAGCAGCCGAACAGGGATTGATGAAAAACTGTTTTTT
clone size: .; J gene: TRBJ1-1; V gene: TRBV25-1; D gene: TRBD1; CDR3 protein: CASTDRVGNTEAFF; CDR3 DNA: TGTGCCAGCACAGACAGGGTTGGGAACACTGAAGCTTTCTTT
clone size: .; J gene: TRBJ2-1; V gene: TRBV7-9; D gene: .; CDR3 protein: CASSSVKRAHNEQFF; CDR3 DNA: TGTGCCAGCAGCTCCGTAAAGCGAGCCCACAATGAGCAGTTCTTC
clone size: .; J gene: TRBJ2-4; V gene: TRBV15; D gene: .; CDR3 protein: CATKTDLAKNIQYF; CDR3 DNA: TGTGCCACCAAGACAGATCTAGCCAAAAACATTCAGTACTTC
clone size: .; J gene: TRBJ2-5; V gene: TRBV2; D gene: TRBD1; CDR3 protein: CASSEVGQRQETQYF; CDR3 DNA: TGTGCCAGCAGTGAAGTGGGACAGAGGCAAGAGACCCAGTACTTC
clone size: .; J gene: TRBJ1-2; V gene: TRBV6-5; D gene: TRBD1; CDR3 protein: CASSRDSLYGYTF; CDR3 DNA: TGTGCCAGCAGTCGGGACAGCCTCTATGGCTACACCTTC
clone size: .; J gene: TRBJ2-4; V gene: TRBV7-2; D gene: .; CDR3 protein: CASSTRGIGPQQYF; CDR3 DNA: TGTGCCAGCAGCACCCGAGGGATCGGGCCACAACAGTACTTC
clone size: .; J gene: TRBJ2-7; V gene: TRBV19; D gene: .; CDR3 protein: CASSMNYEQYF; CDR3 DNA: TGTGCCAGTAGTATGAACTACGAGCAGTACTTC
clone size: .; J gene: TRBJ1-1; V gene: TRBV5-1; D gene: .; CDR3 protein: CASSLLDSLNTEAFF; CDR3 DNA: TGCGCCAGCAGCCTTCTAGACAGCCTGAACACTGAAGCTTTCTTT
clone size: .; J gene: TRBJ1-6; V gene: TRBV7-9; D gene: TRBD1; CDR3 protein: CASSTGTGVESPLHF; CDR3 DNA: TGTGCCAGCAGCACCGGAACAGGGGTTGAATCACCCCTCCACTTT
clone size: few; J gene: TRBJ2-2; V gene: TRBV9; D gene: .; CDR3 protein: CASSVGASLNTGELFF; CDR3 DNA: TGTGCCAGCAGCGTAGGAGCTAGCCTAAACACCGGGGAGCTGTTTTTT
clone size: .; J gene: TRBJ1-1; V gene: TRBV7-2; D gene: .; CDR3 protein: CASSLGPDTEAFF; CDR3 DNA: TGTGCCAGCAGCTTAGGGCCCGACACTGAAGCTTTCTTT
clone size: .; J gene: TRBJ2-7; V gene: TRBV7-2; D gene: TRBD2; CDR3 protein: CASSLGTSGRNEQYF; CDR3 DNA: TGTGCCAGCAGCTTAGGGACTAGCGGGAGAAACGAGCAGTACTTC
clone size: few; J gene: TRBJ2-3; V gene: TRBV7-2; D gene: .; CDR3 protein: CASSLGTGLDTQYF; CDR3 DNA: TGTGCCAGCAGCTTGGGAACTGGTTTGGATACGCAGTATTTT
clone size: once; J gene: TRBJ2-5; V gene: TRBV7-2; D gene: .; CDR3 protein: CASSRGQLQETQYF; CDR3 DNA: TGTGCCAGCAGTCGAGGACAGCTACAAGAGACCCAGTACTTC
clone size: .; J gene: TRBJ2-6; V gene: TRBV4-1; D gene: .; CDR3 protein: CASSQVGRLANVLTF; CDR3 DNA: TGCGCCAGCAGCCAAGTCGGTAGACTCGCCAACGTCCTGACTTTC
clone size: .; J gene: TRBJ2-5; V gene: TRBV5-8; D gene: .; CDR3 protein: CASSWGETQYF; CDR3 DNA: TGTGCCAGCAGCTGGGGAGAGACCCAGTACTTC
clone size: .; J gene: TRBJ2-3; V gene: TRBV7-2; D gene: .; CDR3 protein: CASSLKDTQYF; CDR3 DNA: TGTGCCAGCAGCCTAAAAGATACGCAGTATTTT
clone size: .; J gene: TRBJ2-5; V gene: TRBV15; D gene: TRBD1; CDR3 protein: CATSRPGQGAMETQYF; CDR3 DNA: TGTGCCACCAGCAGACCGGGACAGGGGGCGATGGAGACCCAGTACTTC
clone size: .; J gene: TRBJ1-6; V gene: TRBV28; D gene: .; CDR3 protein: CASTRGIQNSPLHF; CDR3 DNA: TGTGCCAGCACAAGAGGGATTCAGAATTCACCCCTCCACTTT
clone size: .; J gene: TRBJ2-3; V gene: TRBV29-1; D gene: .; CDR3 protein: CSVEALTTDTQYF; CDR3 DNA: TGCAGCGTTGAAGCCCTAACCACAGATACGCAGTATTTT
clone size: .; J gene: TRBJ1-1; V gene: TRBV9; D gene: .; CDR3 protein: CASSVAGGVNTEAFF; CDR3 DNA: TGTGCCAGCAGCGTAGCGGGAGGGGTGAACACTGAAGCTTTCTTT
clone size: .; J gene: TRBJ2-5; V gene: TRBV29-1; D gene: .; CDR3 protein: CSVGGVVYGTQYF; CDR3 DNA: TGCAGCGTTGGAGGGGTGGTGTACGGGACCCAGTACTTC
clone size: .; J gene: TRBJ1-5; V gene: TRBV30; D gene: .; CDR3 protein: CAWRADSNQPQHF; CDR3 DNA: TGTGCCTGGAGGGCAGATAGCAATCAGCCCCAGCATTTT
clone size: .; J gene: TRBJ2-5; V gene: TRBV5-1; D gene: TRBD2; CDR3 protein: CASRRLAGEETQYF; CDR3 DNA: TGCGCCAGCAGACGACTAGCGGGGGAAGAGACCCAGTACTTC
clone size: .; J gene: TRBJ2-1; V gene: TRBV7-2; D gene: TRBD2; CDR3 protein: CASRRGGVSNEQFF; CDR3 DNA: TGTGCCAGCAGGCGGGGGGGCGTAAGCAATGAGCAGTTCTTC
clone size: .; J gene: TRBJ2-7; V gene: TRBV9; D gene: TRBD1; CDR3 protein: CASSFDRGNEQYF; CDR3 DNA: TGTGCCAGCAGCTTCGACAGGGGTAACGAGCAGTACTTC
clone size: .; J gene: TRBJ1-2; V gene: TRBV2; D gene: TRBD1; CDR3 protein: CASSEARLGQF; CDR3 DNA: TGTGCCAGCAGTGAAGCTCGTCTGGGACAGTTC
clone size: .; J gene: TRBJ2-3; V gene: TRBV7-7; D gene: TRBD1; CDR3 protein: CASSTGTGYDTDTQYF; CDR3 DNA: TGTGCCAGCAGCACGGGGACAGGGTACGACACAGATACGCAGTATTTT
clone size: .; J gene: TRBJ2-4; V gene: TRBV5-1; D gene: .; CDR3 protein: CASSPRTGSIQYF; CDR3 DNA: TGCGCCAGCAGCCCCCGGACTGGTTCCATTCAGTACTTC